This is a list of T cell receptor beta chains from one sample in a study of Graves' ophthalmopathy and Graves' hyperthyroidism. TCRdb used MiXCR to reprocess the multiplex PCR reads, holding one entry per CDR3 protein. The table lists 400,000 to 450,000 distinct CDR3 sequences, 20% to 25% of them singletons, with around 3.2% in the top ten. The specimen sequenced was peripheral blood. The receptors were sampled from a woman between 18 and 29 years old with stable Graves' hyperthyroidism. Both conserved end residues are part of each CDR3. A D gene is named only where the DNA matches it firmly. Some rows have no size entry. The others give once, few or many, or a class for an expanded clone.

d_call	clone_size	v_call	j_call	cdr3_aa	cdr3_nt
NA	many	TRBV10-3	TRBJ1-5	CATGDPGGNQPQHF	TGTGCCACAGGGGACCCGGGAGGCAATCAGCCCCAGCATTTT
TRBD2	NA	TRBV2	TRBJ2-2	CASRVTSGSPGELFF	TGTGCCAGCAGGGTAACGAGCGGGAGCCCCGGGGAGCTGTTTTTT
TRBD1	many	TRBV7-2	TRBJ2-4	CASSLSQGANIKYF	TGTGCCAGCAGCTTATCCCAGGGGGCGAACATTAAGTACTTC
TRBD1	many	TRBV6-1	TRBJ1-5	CASRDRGDQPQHF	TGTGCCAGCAGGGACAGGGGAGATCAGCCCCAGCATTTT
NA	many	TRBV4-1	TRBJ1-1	CASSQDGTLTEAFF	TGCGCCAGCAGCCAAGACGGGACACTCACTGAAGCTTTCTTT
TRBD1	many	TRBV25-1	TRBJ1-2	CASSSGGAFGYTF	TGTGCCAGCAGTTCAGGGGGCGCGTTTGGCTACACCTTC
TRBD1	many	TRBV29-1	TRBJ2-7	CSVEGRGPYEQYF	TGCAGCGTTGAGGGCAGGGGGCCATACGAGCAGTACTTC
NA	many	TRBV6-8	TRBJ2-7	CASSYSYYEQYF	TGTGCCAGCAGTTACTCCTACTACGAGCAGTACTTC
TRBD1	many	TRBV10-3	TRBJ1-2	CAISPGQAKDYGYTF	TGTGCCATCAGTCCAGGACAGGCAAAGGACTATGGCTACACCTTC
NA	NA	TRBV12-3/TRBV12-4	TRBJ2-2	CASSLAGGTPTGELFF	TGTGCCAGCAGTTTGGCCGGAGGAACCCCCACCGGGGAGCTGTTTTTT
TRBD1	few	TRBV12-3/TRBV12-4	TRBJ1-2	CARRGFEQGNYGYTF	TGTGCCAGAAGGGGGTTTGAACAGGGGAACTATGGCTACACCTTC
NA	NA	TRBV27	TRBJ2-7	CLSRDSRSYEQYF	TGTCTCTCCCGGGACTCACGGAGCTACGAGCAGTACTTC
TRBD1	NA	TRBV12-3/TRBV12-4	TRBJ1-2	CASSLGDRGPYGYTF	TGTGCCAGCAGTTTGGGAGACAGGGGCCCCTATGGCTACACCTTC
NA	NA	TRBV28	TRBJ2-7	CASSFFGLPTYEQYF	TGTGCCAGCAGTTTCTTCGGGCTTCCTACCTACGAGCAGTACTTC
TRBD1	many	TRBV28	TRBJ2-7	CASSPPGTGFHEQYF	TGTGCCAGCAGCCCCCCCGGGACAGGGTTCCACGAGCAGTACTTC
TRBD1	many	TRBV19	TRBJ1-2	CASTPGTGAGYTF	TGTGCCAGTACGCCAGGGACAGGGGCTGGCTACACCTTC
NA	many	TRBV27	TRBJ1-1	CASSLSTAHTEAFF	TGTGCCAGCAGTCTCAGTACTGCTCACACTGAAGCTTTCTTT
NA	NA	TRBV24-1	TRBJ1-5	CATSQAGDSNQPQHF	TGTGCCACCAGCCAGGCAGGCGATAGCAATCAGCCCCAGCATTTT
TRBD2	NA	TRBV14	TRBJ2-3	CASSPLLGGRYQGTGTDTQYF	TGTGCCAGCAGCCCGCTCCTGGGCGGGAGGTATCAGGGAACTGGCACAGATACGCAGTATTTT
TRBD1	many	TRBV10-2	TRBJ2-5	CASSDLGTGDRETQYF	TGCGCCAGCAGTGATTTGGGGACAGGGGACAGAGAGACCCAGTACTTC
TRBD1	many	TRBV7-9	TRBJ2-7	CASSRQTGSSYEQYF	TGTGCCAGCAGCCGCCAGACAGGGAGCTCCTACGAGCAGTACTTC
NA	many	TRBV7-9	TRBJ2-7	CASRPSHRVEQYF	TGTGCCAGCAGACCCAGTCACAGGGTCGAGCAGTACTTC
NA	many	TRBV4-1	TRBJ1-6	CASSQDYPNSPLHF	TGCGCCAGCAGCCAAGATTATCCGAATTCACCCCTCCACTTT
NA	NA	TRBV28	TRBJ2-5	CASSGEMRETQYF	TGTGCCAGCAGTGGGGAAATGAGGGAGACCCAGTACTTC
NA	many	TRBV12-3/TRBV12-4	TRBJ1-6	CASSLTRTAYNSPLHF	TGTGCCAGCAGTTTAACCCGGACAGCTTATAATTCACCCCTCCACTTT
NA	many	TRBV27	TRBJ2-2	CASSLAIENTGELFF	TGTGCCAGCAGTTTGGCTATCGAGAACACCGGGGAGCTGTTTTTT
NA	many	TRBV2	TRBJ1-5	CASSDPQPQHF	TGTGCCAGCAGTGACCCTCAGCCCCAGCATTTT
TRBD2	many	TRBV7-3	TRBJ2-2	CASSRFTSGIANTGELFF	TGTGCCAGCAGCCGATTCACTAGCGGGATCGCGAACACCGGGGAGCTGTTTTTT
NA	many	TRBV6-2/TRBV6-3	TRBJ2-7	CASTLAEPYEQYF	TGTGCCAGCACTTTAGCGGAGCCCTACGAGCAGTACTTC
TRBD1	many	TRBV12-3/TRBV12-4	TRBJ2-6	CASAGTGTAGANVLTF	TGTGCCAGTGCCGGGACAGGAACCGCTGGGGCCAACGTCCTGACTTTC
NA	many	TRBV12-3/TRBV12-4	TRBJ1-1	CASSLFGGASTEAFF	TGTGCCAGCAGTTTATTTGGGGGCGCGAGTACTGAAGCTTTCTTT
NA	NA	TRBV30	TRBJ1-2	CAWSLGAAGGYTF	TGTGCCTGGAGTTTAGGGGCCGCCGGTGGCTACACCTTC
TRBD2	many	TRBV7-9	TRBJ2-7	CASSWTGLAGNEQYF	TGTGCCAGCAGCTGGACGGGACTAGCGGGCAACGAGCAGTACTTC
NA	NA	TRBV5-1	TRBJ1-6	CASRPREGSSPLHF	TGCGCCAGCCGCCCCAGGGAGGGAAGTTCACCCCTCCACTTT
NA	many	TRBV6-5	TRBJ2-7	CASMGTYEQYF	TGTGCCAGTATGGGCACCTACGAGCAGTACTTC
NA	NA	TRBV30	TRBJ1-5	CAWSSTVSNQPQHF	TGTGCCTGGAGCTCGACAGTTAGCAATCAGCCCCAGCATTTT
NA	many	TRBV7-9	TRBJ2-7	CASSPAGFPYEQYF	TGTGCCAGCAGCCCGGCGGGGTTCCCCTACGAGCAGTACTTC
TRBD1	many	TRBV29-1	TRBJ1-1	CSVTTGGDTEAFF	TGCAGCGTTACAACAGGGGGTGACACTGAAGCTTTCTTT
NA	many	TRBV20-1	TRBJ1-1	CSANGQSGTEAFF	TGCAGTGCTAATGGACAGTCGGGCACTGAAGCTTTCTTT
NA	NA	TRBV20-1	TRBJ1-2	CSAIRYGYTF	TGCAGTGCTATAAGATATGGCTACACCTTC
NA	few	TRBV28	TRBJ2-7	CASSLEGWRFYEQYF	TGTGCCAGCAGTTTAGAGGGGTGGCGGTTCTACGAGCAGTACTTC
NA	many	TRBV12-3/TRBV12-4	TRBJ2-5	CASKYAGAQETQYF	TGTGCCAGCAAGTATGCAGGGGCTCAAGAGACCCAGTACTTC
NA	few	TRBV5-1	TRBJ2-5	CASSPGREETQYF	TGCGCCAGCAGCCCAGGCCGGGAGGAGACCCAGTACTTC
NA	NA	TRBV6-5	TRBJ2-7	CASVQTIKQYF	TGTGCCAGCGTTCAAACTATTAAGCAGTACTTC
TRBD2	NA	TRBV20-1	TRBJ2-7	CSASPTSGSFEQYF	TGCAGTGCTAGCCCGACTAGCGGGAGTTTCGAGCAGTACTTC
TRBD2	many	TRBV28	TRBJ2-7	CASSPRLASYEQYF	TGTGCCAGCAGTCCAAGACTAGCGTCCTACGAGCAGTACTTC
NA	NA	TRBV6-5	TRBJ1-2	CASSYAFGGSGQYGYTF	TGTGCCAGCAGTTACGCTTTTGGGGGCAGCGGACAGTATGGCTACACCTTC
TRBD1	many	TRBV15	TRBJ1-1	CATSRRTGGAGIAFF	TGTGCCACCAGCAGGCGGACAGGGGGCGCGGGAATAGCTTTCTTT
NA	many	TRBV9	TRBJ2-7	CASSVAGRGTPYEQYF	TGTGCCAGCAGCGTTGCAGGCAGGGGCACGCCCTACGAGCAGTACTTC
NA	NA	TRBV12-3/TRBV12-4	TRBJ1-1	CASILGDTEAFF	TGTGCCAGCATCTTGGGGGACACTGAAGCTTTCTTT
NA	many	TRBV13	TRBJ1-2	CASSLDEGHYGYTF	TGTGCCAGCAGCTTAGACGAGGGCCATTATGGCTACACCTTC
TRBD2	NA	TRBV6-1	TRBJ2-7	CTSRRQPSGTSGNEQYF	TGTACCAGCAGGCGACAGCCATCCGGGACTAGCGGTAACGAGCAGTACTTC
NA	many	TRBV4-1	TRBJ1-1	CASSQGDRRGRSFF	TGCGCCAGCAGCCAAGGGGACCGCCGGGGCAGATCTTTCTTT